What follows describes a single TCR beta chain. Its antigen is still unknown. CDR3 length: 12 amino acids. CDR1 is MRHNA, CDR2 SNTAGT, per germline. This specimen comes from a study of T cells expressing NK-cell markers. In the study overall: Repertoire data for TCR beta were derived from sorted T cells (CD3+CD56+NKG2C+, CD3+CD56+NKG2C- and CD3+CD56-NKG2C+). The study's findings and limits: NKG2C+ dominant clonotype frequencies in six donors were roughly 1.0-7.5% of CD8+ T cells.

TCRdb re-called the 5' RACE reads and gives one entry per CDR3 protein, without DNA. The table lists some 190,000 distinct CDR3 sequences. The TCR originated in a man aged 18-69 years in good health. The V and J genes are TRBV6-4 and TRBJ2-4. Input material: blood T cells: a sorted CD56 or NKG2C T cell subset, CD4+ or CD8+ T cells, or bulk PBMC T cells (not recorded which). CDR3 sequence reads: CASSDECCFQYF.